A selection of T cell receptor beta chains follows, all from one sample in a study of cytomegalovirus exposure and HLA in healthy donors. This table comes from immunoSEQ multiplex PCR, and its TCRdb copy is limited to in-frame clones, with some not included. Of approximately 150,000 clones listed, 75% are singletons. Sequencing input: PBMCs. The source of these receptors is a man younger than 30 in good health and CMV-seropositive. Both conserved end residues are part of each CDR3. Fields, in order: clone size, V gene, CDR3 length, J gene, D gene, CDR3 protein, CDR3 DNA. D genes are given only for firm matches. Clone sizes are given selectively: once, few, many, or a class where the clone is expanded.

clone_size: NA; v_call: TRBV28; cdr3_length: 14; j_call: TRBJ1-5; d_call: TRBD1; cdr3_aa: CASSSGTGNQPQHF; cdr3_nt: TGTGCCAGCAGTTCCGGGACAGGGAACCAGCCCCAGCATTTT
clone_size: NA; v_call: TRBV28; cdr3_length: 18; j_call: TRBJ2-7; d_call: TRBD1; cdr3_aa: CASSLTVPEDRGTYEQYF; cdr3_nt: TGTGCCAGCAGTTTAACGGTACCCGAGGACAGGGGGACCTACGAGCAGTACTTC
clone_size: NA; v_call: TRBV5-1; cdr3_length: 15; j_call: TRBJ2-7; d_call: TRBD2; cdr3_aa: CASSLNGGSRYEQYF; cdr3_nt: TGCGCCAGCAGCTTGAACGGCGGGAGCCGTTACGAGCAGTACTTC
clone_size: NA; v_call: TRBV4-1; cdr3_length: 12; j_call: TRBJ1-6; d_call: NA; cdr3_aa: CASSQDTVGLHF; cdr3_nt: TGCGCCAGCAGCCAAGATACAGTGGGCCTCCACTTT
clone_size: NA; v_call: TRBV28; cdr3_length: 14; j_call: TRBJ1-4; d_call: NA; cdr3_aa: CASSLMRTNEKLFF; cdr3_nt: TGTGCCAGCAGTTTAATGAGAACTAATGAAAAACTGTTTTTT
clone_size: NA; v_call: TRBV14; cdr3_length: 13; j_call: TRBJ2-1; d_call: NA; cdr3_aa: CASSQVPGNEQFF; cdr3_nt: TGTGCCAGCAGCCAAGTCCCGGGGAATGAGCAGTTCTTC
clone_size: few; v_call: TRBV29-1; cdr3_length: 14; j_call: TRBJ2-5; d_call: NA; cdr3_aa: CSVGLRQVIETQYF; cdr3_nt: TGCAGCGTTGGATTAAGACAGGTGATAGAGACCCAGTACTTC
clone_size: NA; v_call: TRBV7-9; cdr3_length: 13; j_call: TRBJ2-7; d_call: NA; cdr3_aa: CASSRTRDFEQYF; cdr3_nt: TGTGCCAGCAGCCGAACTAGGGATTTCGAGCAGTACTTC
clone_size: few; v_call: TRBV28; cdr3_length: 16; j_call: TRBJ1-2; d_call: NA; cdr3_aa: CASSLPQAGKMDGYTF; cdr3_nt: TGTGCCAGCAGTTTACCCCAGGCAGGGAAGATGGATGGCTACACCTTC
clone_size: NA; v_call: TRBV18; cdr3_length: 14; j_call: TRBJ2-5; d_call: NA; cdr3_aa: CASSPRAGKETQYF; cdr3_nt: TGTGCCAGCTCACCACGGGCGGGGAAAGAGACCCAGTACTTC
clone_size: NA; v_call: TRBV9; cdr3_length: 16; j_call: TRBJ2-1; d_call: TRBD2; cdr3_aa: CASSPPAGGPRNEQFF; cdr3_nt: TGTGCCAGCAGCCCCCCGGCGGGAGGGCCCCGCAATGAGCAGTTCTTC
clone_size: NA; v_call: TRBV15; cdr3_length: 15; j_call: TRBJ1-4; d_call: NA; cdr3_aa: CATSPYRAPNEKLFF; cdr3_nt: TGTGCCACCAGCCCCTACAGGGCGCCTAATGAAAAACTGTTTTTT
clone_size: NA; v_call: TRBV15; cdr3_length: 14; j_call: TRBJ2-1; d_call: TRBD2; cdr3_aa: CATSPGTTFNEQFF; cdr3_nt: TGTGCCACCAGCCCCGGGACTACTTTCAATGAGCAGTTCTTC
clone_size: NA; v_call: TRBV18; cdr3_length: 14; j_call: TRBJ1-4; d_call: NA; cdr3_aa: CASCRGGGDEKLFF; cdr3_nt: TGTGCCAGCTGTCGTGGTGGGGGCGATGAAAAACTGTTTTTT
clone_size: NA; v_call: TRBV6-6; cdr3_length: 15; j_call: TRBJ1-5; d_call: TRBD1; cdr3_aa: CASRETGGARQPQHF; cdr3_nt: TGTGCCAGCAGGGAGACAGGGGGCGCCAGGCAGCCCCAGCATTTT
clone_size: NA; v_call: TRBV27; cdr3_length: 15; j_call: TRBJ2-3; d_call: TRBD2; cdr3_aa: CASNLAGKGTDTQYF; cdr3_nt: TGTGCCAGCAATCTAGCGGGGAAGGGCACAGATACGCAGTATTTT
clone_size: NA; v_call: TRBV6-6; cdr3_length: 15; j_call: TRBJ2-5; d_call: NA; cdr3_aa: CASSYAGTQKETQYF; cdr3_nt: TGTGCCAGCAGTTACGCCGGGACTCAGAAAGAGACCCAGTACTTC
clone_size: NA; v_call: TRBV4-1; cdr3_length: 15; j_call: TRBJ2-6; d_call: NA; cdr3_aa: CASSNTPSGANVLTF; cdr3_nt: TGCGCCAGCAGCAACACCCCCTCTGGGGCCAACGTCCTGACTTTC
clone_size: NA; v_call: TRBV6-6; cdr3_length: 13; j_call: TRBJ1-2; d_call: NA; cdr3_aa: CAGGRENLYGYTF; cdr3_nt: TGTGCCGGCGGACGGGAAAACCTCTATGGCTACACCTTC
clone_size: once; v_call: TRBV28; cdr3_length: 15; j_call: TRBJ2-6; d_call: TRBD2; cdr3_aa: CASTLGRVGANVLTF; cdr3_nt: TGTGCCAGCACCTTGGGGAGGGTGGGGGCCAACGTCCTGACTTTC
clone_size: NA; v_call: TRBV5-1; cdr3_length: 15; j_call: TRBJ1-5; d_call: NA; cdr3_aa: CASSRSGGGNQPQHF; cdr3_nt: TGCGCCAGCAGCCGGAGCGGGGGTGGCAATCAGCCCCAGCATTTT
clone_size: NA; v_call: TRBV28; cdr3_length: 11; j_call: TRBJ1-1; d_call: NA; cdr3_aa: CASITTREAFF; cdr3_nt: TGTGCCAGCATCACTACACGGGAGGCTTTCTTT
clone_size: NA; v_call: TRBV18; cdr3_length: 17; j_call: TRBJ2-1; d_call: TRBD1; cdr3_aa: CASSPTSGTEPGNEQFF; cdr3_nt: TGTGCCAGCTCACCTACGTCTGGGACAGAACCTGGGAATGAGCAGTTCTTC
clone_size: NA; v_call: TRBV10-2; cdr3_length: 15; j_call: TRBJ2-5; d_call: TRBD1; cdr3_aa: CASSSRDRGRETQYF; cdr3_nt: TGCGCCAGTTCAAGCCGGGACAGGGGTAGGGAGACCCAGTACTTC
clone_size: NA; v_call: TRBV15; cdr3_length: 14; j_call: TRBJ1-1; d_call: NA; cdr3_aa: CATSRDRGNTEAFF; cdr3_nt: TGTGCCACCAGCAGAGATCGGGGTAACACTGAAGCTTTCTTT
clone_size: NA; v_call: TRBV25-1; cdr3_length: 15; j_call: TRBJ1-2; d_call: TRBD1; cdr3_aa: CASSLYGTGSYGYTF; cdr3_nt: TGTGCCAGCAGTCTCTACGGGACAGGGAGTTATGGCTACACCTTC
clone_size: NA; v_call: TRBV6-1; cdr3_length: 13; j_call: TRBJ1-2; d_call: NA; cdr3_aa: CASSERRVSGYTF; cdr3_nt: TGTGCCAGCAGTGAACGCAGGGTCAGCGGCTACACCTTC
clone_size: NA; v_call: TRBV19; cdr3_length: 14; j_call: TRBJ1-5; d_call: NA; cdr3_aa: CASSSHSGNQPQHF; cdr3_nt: TGTGCCAGTAGTTCCCATAGTGGCAATCAGCCCCAGCATTTT
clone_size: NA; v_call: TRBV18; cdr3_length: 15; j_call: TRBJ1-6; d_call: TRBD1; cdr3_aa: CASSPDRAPNSPLHF; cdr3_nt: TGTGCCAGCTCACCGGACAGGGCTCCCAATTCACCCCTCCACTTT
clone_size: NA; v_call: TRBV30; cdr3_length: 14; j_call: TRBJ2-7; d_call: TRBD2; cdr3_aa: CAWSVRGGSYEQYF; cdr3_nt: TGTGCCTGGAGTGTACGCGGGGGTTCCTACGAGCAGTACTTC
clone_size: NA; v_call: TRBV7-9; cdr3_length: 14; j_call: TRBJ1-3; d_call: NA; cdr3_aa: CASSLQGSGNTIYF; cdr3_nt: TGTGCCAGCAGCCTACAGGGCTCTGGAAACACCATATATTTT
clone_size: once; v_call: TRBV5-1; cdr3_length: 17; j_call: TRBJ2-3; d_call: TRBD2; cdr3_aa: CASSIIIAGPSTDTQYF; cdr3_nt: TGCGCCAGCAGCATAATAATAGCGGGCCCCAGCACAGATACGCAGTATTTT
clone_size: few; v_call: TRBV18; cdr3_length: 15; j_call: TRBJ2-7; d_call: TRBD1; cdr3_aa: CASSPVGTGPYEQYF; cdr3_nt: TGTGCCAGCTCACCAGTAGGGACAGGGCCCTACGAGCAGTACTTC